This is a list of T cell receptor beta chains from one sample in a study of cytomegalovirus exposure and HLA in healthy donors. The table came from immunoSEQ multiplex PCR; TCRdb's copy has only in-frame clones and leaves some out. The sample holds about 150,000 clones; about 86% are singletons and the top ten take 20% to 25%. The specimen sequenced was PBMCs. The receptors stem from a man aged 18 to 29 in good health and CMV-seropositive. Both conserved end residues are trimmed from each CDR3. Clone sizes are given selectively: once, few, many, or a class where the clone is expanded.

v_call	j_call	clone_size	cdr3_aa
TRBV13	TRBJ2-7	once	ASSPTSGSIYEQY
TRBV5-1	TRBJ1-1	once	ASSLELTGTF
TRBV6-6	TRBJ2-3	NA	ASSFLSGGPTDTQY
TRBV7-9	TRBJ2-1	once	ASSLGGTRNEQF
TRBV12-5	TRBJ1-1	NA	ASGTDRNTEAF
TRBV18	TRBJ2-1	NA	ASSPPLRRTGGSNEQF
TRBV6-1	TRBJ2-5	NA	ASSEGLVWDRVAIETQY
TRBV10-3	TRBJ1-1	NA	AISPTVNTEAF
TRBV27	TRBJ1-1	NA	ASSSTGSSTEAF
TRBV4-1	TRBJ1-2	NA	ASSPSESYGYT
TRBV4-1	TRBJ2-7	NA	ASSQVGSGYEQY
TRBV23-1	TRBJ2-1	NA	ASSHKPRLAGLVSYNEQF
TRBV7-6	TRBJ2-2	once	ASSLVTALNTGELF
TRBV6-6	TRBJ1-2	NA	ASSPQGDYGYT
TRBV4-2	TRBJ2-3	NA	ASSQDPLAGGPRPDTQY
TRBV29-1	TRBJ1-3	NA	SANTPYSGNTIY
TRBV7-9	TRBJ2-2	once	ASSLSGTGDAGELF
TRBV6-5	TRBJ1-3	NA	ASSYSTGGDTIY
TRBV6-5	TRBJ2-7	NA	ASSYEWGREQY
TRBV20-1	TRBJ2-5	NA	SAPDGKTQY
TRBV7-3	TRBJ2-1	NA	ASSPRGARGDEQF
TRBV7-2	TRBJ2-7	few	ASTPEGAFYEQY
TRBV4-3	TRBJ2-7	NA	ASSQALAGNYEQY
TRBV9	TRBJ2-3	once	ASSPAGGTDTQY
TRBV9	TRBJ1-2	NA	ASSVDGGGYT
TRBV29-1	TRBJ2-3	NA	SVETPQGRGAVEADTQY
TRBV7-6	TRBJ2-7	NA	ASSYGTGASEQY
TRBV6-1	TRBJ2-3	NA	ASSPGMGSDTQY
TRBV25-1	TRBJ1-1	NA	ASRPKAGVNTEAF
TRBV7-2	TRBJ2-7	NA	ASSLGWSGATYEQY
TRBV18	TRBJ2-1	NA	ASSPQTSLGEQF
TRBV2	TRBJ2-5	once	ASTANGGPTHHGETQY
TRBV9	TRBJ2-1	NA	ASSTAGGGLGEQF
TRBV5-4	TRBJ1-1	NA	ASSLSTGRDTEAF
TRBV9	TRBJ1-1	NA	ASSASGGDTEAF
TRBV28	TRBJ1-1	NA	ASSLGTGSPPMNTEAF
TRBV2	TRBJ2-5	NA	ASSVTGGQETQY
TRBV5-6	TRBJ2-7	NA	ASSFQDNSYEQY
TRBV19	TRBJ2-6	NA	ASTLRASSGANVLT
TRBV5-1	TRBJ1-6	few	ASSPGTDPLH
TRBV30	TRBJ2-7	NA	AWSVTGIEQY
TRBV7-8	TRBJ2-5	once	ASAPAGDQETQY
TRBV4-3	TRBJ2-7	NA	ASSQVGGQGAYEQY
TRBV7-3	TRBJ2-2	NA	ASSFRDRGGELF
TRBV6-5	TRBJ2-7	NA	ASRPPGLVNEQY
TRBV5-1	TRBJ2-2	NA	ASSPPTMTGNTGELF
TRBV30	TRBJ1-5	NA	AWSGQGAPSNQPQH
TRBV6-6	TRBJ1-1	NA	ASTPTGAGTEAF
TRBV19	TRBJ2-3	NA	ATRDRGWTDTQY
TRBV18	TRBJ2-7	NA	ASSPMTVEGHRQY
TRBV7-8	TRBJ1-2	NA	ASSSSGGGNYGYT
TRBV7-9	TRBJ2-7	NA	ASSPAGSDRTYEQY
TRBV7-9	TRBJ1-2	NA	ASSLGGELNYGYT
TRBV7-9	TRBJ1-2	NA	ASSPSRDREKGHYGYT
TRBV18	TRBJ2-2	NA	ASSRGANTGELF
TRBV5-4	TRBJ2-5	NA	ASSLVAGEETQY
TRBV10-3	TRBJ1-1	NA	AISESGQMNTEAF
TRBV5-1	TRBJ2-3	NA	ASSPTDTTDTQY